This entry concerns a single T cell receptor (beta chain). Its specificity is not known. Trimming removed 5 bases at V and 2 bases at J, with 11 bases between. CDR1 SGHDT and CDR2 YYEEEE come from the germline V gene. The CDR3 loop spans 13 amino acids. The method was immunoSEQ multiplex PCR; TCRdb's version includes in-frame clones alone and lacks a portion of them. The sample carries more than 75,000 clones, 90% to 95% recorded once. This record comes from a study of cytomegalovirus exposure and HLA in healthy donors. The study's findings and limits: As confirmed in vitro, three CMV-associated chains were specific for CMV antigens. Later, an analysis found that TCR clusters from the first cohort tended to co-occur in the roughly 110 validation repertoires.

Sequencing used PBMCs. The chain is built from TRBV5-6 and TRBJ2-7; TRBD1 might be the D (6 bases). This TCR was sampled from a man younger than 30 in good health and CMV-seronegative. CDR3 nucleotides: TGTGCCAGCAGGGGGGACATTGCCTACGAGCAGTACTTC. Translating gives CASRGDIAYEQYF.